This T cell receptor (beta chain) came from a study of somatic mutations in cytotoxic T cells in rheumatoid arthritis (TCRdb year 2017). About the full investigation: Peripheral blood (around 31 ml EDTA) was collected from patients immediately after diagnosis and before any treatment began. A FACSAria II or Sony SH800 was used to flow-sort some V beta antibody-stained T-cell populations at nearly 100% purity, and TCRB sequencing was also done on sorted V beta1+ cells. The study asked whether expanded CD8+ T-cell clones in newly diagnosed, untreated rheumatoid arthritis carry somatic mutations, and used TCRB deep sequencing to characterize clonality. A total of 65 to 70 rheumatoid arthritis patients and about 20 healthy controls underwent TCRB deep sequencing. The median ages of the patient and control groups were essentially identical. Here is what the overall study found, with its caveats: Viral specificity could not be ruled out by absence from virus-specific databases, and the antigen targets of the expanded CD8+ clones remained unknown. CD8+ T-cell clonality did not differ significantly between rheumatoid arthritis patients and age-matched healthy controls. CD8+ clonality increased with age in patients (Spearman r ~ 0.47) but not in healthy controls. The slight TRBV07 underrepresentation in patients was not adjusted for multiple comparisons. The largest CD8+ clone made up more than 20% of CD8+ cells in about an eighth of the 65 patients, and blood and synovial fluid shared several identical CD8+ TCRB sequences.

Positive magnetic bead selection on an AutoMACS was used to isolate CD4+ and CD8+ cells, with flow cytometry used to check purity. Clonal expansions were first screened by flow cytometry with a TCR V beta antibody panel, then characterized by TCRB deep sequencing of sorted CD8+ fractions. Peripheral blood mononuclear cells were isolated by Ficoll-Paque PLUS density gradient separation. Nucleospin Tissue or Tissue XS kits were used to extract DNA from CD4-enriched, CD8-enriched or PBMC samples, and a Qubit 2.0 fluorometer was used for quantification. Sequencing of TCRB CDR3 was done on genomic DNA with the immunoSEQ assay. The study's own analysis went as follows. Only a few patient CD8+ clones larger than 1% matched published virus-specific TCRB sequences when compared against them. Only productive TCRB rearrangements were included in the analyses. Clonality was expressed as a Shannon entropy-based productive clonality index, with each clone defined by a unique TCRB CDR3 sequence. The template counts of each clone relative to the total templates per sample were used to calculate repertoire overlap between two samples. A correlation with a Spearman r of roughly 0.61 was found between V-gene usage by flow cytometry and V-gene usage by TCRB sequencing. The table comes from immuneACCESS by way of TCRdb, which keeps in-frame sequences with V and J called. Part of the clones is missing from these tables; in studies checked, under half for an unresolved V gene and the rest for unknown reasons. V, J and clone size reflect that table, while D and trimming were determined from the DNA. The sample has roughly 30,000 clones on record, roughly 80% of them singletons. Of the sample, 7% to 9% is held by the ten largest clones.

At the junction V is shortened by 2 bases and J by 3 bases; bases outside the gene matches: 0. The germline V gene (reference sequence) yields MNHNY for CDR1 and SVGAGI for CDR2. The CDR3 numbers 13 residues from cysteine through phenylalanine. Of the read, only the CDR3 DNA is kept; its 39 bases are in frame from base 1. As concerns this clone: This receptor's antigen is unknown. The input lacks base qualities; no much larger clone sits a single base away.

Recombination connected TRBV6-6 to TRBJ2-5; a stretch of 7 junction bases matches TRBD2. The origin of this receptor is an adult with rheumatoid arthritis. Material for sequencing was CD8+ T cells sorted from blood. The CDR3 sequence is CASSYAGEETQYF. The sequenced DNA: TGTGCCAGCAGTTACGCGGGGGAAGAGACCCAGTACTTC.